This TCR beta chain is drawn from a study of Ad26.COV2.S vaccination and SARS-CoV-2 variants. At the level of the study: Dosing was one shot or two shots 56 days apart. General study findings and limits: Spike-specific CD8+ and CD4+ T cell responses reportedly showed substantial breadth after vaccination. TCR breadth and depth analyses may have underestimated total T cell responses.

Points on this clone: What it binds is unknown.

Only in-frame clones appear in the TCRdb table, and some are missing; sequencing was by immunoSEQ multiplex PCR. The sample has 350,000 to 400,000 clones, 70% to 90% seen once. Described treatment: some 20 received Ad26.COV2.S at low or high dose, single or two shots; 5 received placebo; per-sample allocation not given. The study sampled participants on day 63 after the first vaccine or placebo injection. Within Boston, the person who donated was an adult of 18-55 years. CDR1 and CDR2 from the germline V gene are WSHSY and SAAADI. The CDR3 length is 13 residues. The V end lost 2 bases, the J end lost 5 bases, and 9 bases lay between the germline ends.

Specimen: peripheral blood, collected in a trial of Ad26.COV2.S vaccine versus placebo. The origin of this receptor is a person aged 18 to 59 who received the Ad26.COV2.S COVID-19 vaccine or a placebo. The J gene is TRBJ2-5, the V gene TRBV10-2, with D maybe TRBD2 (5 bases). In DNA form, the CDR3 reads TGCGCCAGCAGTGAGCCTAGCACGGAGACCCAGTACTTC. It specifies CASSEPSTETQYF.